This entry features one T cell receptor beta chain sequence. The data were obtained in a study of graft-versus-host responses after intestinal transplantation. Study-wide background: Recipients across the board were started on anti-thymocyte globulin induction, then kept on tacrolimus and steroids for two to four years.

Assay: immunoSEQ multiplex PCR; the TCRdb copy retains only in-frame clones and omits some. The data show tens of thousands of clones, 89% seen once. Trimming cost V 2 bases and J 6 bases; bases outside gene matches: 5. Germline V gene data show CDR1 as GTSNPN and CDR2 as SVGIG (reference sequence). This CDR3 is built from 14 residues. The sample was PBMCs, taken about 69 days after intestinal transplantation. The sequence was collected from a human patient who received an intestinal transplant, so some T cells may come from the graft donor. J is TRBJ2-1 and V is TRBV30, with 9 bases fitting TRBD2. The DNA for the CDR3 is TGTGCCTGGAGTACGGGACTAGCCCTCAATGAGCAGTTCTTC. It translates to CAWSTGLALNEQFF.